This is a list of T cell receptor beta chains from one sample in a study of blood T cell repertoires in COVID-19. Clones were read by immunoSEQ multiplex PCR, and TCRdb kept only the in-frame ones, dropping some. The sample yields approximately 220,000 clones, about 88% seen once. The sequencing input was PBMCs or T cells enriched from blood (not recorded which). These receptor sequences come from a woman under 40 who had recovered from COVID-19. Both conserved end residues are part of each CDR3. The D gene is left open where the match is weak. Only part of the rows carry a size: once, few, many, or a class if the clone is expanded.

v_gene	abundance	j_gene	d_gene	CDR3nt	CDR3aa
TRBV18	.	TRBJ1-1	.	TGTGCCAGCTCACCAATCGTCAACGGGAACACTGAAGCTTTCTTT	CASSPIVNGNTEAFF
TRBV6-5	few	TRBJ1-2	.	TGTGCCAGCAGTTCAGGGGACTATGGCTACACCTTC	CASSSGDYGYTF
TRBV7-9	.	TRBJ1-1	.	TGTGCCAGCAGCTTAACAGGCAACACTGAAGCTTTCTTT	CASSLTGNTEAFF
TRBV7-3	.	TRBJ1-1	.	TGTGCCAGCAGCTTAACGGGAGGCTCTGAAGCTTTCTTT	CASSLTGGSEAFF
TRBV19	.	TRBJ2-4	TRBD1	TGTGCCAGTAGTAACCCGGGACAGAAAAACATTCAGTACTTC	CASSNPGQKNIQYF
TRBV29-1	.	TRBJ2-3	.	TGCAGCGTGGCGACAGGCACAGATACGCAGTATTTT	CSVATGTDTQYF
TRBV6-6	.	TRBJ2-3	.	TGTGCCAGCAGTTACGCCGCAGGATTCACAGATACGCAGTATTTT	CASSYAAGFTDTQYF
TRBV12-3/TRBV12-4	.	TRBJ2-1	TRBD2	TGTGCCAGCAGTTTAGTAAACCGGGACTATCCGTTCTTC	CASSLVNRDYPFF
TRBV4-3	.	TRBJ1-5	.	TGCGCCAGCAGCCAAGAAAGAGCCTACAATCAGCCCCAGCATTTT	CASSQERAYNQPQHF
TRBV4-3	.	TRBJ2-7	TRBD1	TGCGCCAGCAGCCAGGGTCCTAACACGGGACAGGGGAGCGAGCAGTACTTC	CASSQGPNTGQGSEQYF
TRBV27	.	TRBJ1-2	.	TGTGCCAGCAGTAAGGGGCGGAACTATGGCTACACCTTC	CASSKGRNYGYTF
TRBV9	.	TRBJ1-5	.	TGTGCCAGCAGCGGGGGCCCTCGCAATCAGCCCCAGCATTTT	CASSGGPRNQPQHF
TRBV19	.	TRBJ2-2	.	TGTGCCAGTACTTTAATGAACACCGGGGAGCTGTTTTTT	CASTLMNTGELFF
TRBV19	.	TRBJ1-5	.	TGTGCCAGTAGTATCAGATTTGGCAATCAGCCCCAGCATTTT	CASSIRFGNQPQHF
TRBV6-5	.	TRBJ2-7	TRBD1	TGTGCCAGCAGGGGACAGGGGGCAGCCTACGAGCAGTACTTC	CASRGQGAAYEQYF
TRBV6-2/TRBV6-3	.	TRBJ2-7	TRBD2	TGTGCCAGCAGTGTCGGGGAGGGACCCTACGAGCAGTACTTC	CASSVGEGPYEQYF
TRBV7-9	.	TRBJ1-1	.	TGTGCCAGCAGCGACTATGTGAACACTGAAGCTTTCTTT	CASSDYVNTEAFF
TRBV4-1	.	TRBJ1-6	.	TGCGCCAGCAGCCCCCTGTGGAGCTCCTATAATTCACCCCTCCACTTT	CASSPLWSSYNSPLHF
TRBV5-1	.	TRBJ2-3	.	TGCGCCAGCAGCCAACAGGGAACAGATACGCAGTATTTT	CASSQQGTDTQYF
TRBV5-1	few	TRBJ2-7	.	TGCGCCAGCAGCTTGAGGGGGGGCCGGGACTCCTACGAGCAGTACTTC	CASSLRGGRDSYEQYF
TRBV3-1/TRBV3-2	.	TRBJ2-3	TRBD1	TGTGCCACAGGGGGTAGCACAGATACGCAGTATTTT	CATGGSTDTQYF
TRBV19	few	TRBJ1-1	.	TGTGCCAGTAGTATATCGGGGAACACTGAAGCTTTCTTT	CASSISGNTEAFF
TRBV7-6	.	TRBJ2-1	TRBD2	TGTGCCAGCAGCCCCCCTTCTAGCGGACCGTACAATGAGCAGTTCTTC	CASSPPSSGPYNEQFF
TRBV7-3	.	TRBJ1-5	.	TGTGCCAGCAGCTTAACAGGGGGAAGCAATCAGCCCCAGCATTTT	CASSLTGGSNQPQHF
TRBV9	.	TRBJ1-2	TRBD1	TGTGCCAGCAGCCCCATGGACAGGGGAGGCTATGGCTACACCTTC	CASSPMDRGGYGYTF
TRBV10-3	.	TRBJ2-1	.	TGTGCCATCAGGGCTACGGGACTGGATTACAATGAGCAGTTCTTC	CAIRATGLDYNEQFF
TRBV11-2	once	TRBJ1-1	.	TGTGCCAGCGGCGCGGGGTGGGTTAACACTGAAGCTTTCTTT	CASGAGWVNTEAFF
TRBV5-8	.	TRBJ1-1	.	TGTGCCAGCAGCCCGAGGCTTATAATGTCAGCTTTCTTT	CASSPRLIMSAFF
TRBV3-1/TRBV3-2	.	TRBJ1-5	.	TGTGCCAGCAGCCAGTATATTACTAACAATCAGCCCCAGCATTTT	CASSQYITNNQPQHF
TRBV10-1	.	TRBJ2-4	.	TGCGCCAGCAGTGAGGGTGCGGGGGCAGGGCCGGCCAAAAACATTCAGTACTTC	CASSEGAGAGPAKNIQYF
TRBV7-9	.	TRBJ2-3	.	TGTGCCAGCAGCTTAGGGGGATCGGGGGGCGTTTATACGCAGTATTTT	CASSLGGSGGVYTQYF
TRBV3-1/TRBV3-2	once	TRBJ2-1	TRBD1	TGTGCCAGCAGCCAACTAGTTGGGACAGGGGGCAATGAGCAGTTCTTC	CASSQLVGTGGNEQFF
TRBV4-2	.	TRBJ2-3	TRBD2	TGTGCCAGCAGCCAAGATTCGAGGCGGGGGGCCGTCACAGATACGCAGTATTTT	CASSQDSRRGAVTDTQYF
TRBV7-3	.	TRBJ2-3	.	TGTGCCAGCAGCCTCACAGGGACCGATACGCAGTATTTT	CASSLTGTDTQYF
TRBV27	.	TRBJ1-6	TRBD1	TGTGCCAGCAGTCCGGGACAGCGTAATTCACCCCTCCACTTT	CASSPGQRNSPLHF
TRBV29-1	.	TRBJ2-6	.	TGCAGCGTCGCAGGGTCAACTGGGGCCAACGTCCTGACTTTC	CSVAGSTGANVLTF
TRBV5-1	.	TRBJ2-5	TRBD2	TGCGCCAGCAGCTTGGTCGGGGGGGCCGGAGAGACCCAGTACTTC	CASSLVGGAGETQYF
TRBV2	.	TRBJ2-4	.	TGTGCCAGCAAGAGCCAGGGAGGAAAAAACATTCAGTACTTC	CASKSQGGKNIQYF
TRBV5-3	.	TRBJ2-7	TRBD1	TGTGCCAGAAGCTACAGGGGGAACTACGAGCAGTACTTC	CARSYRGNYEQYF
TRBV11-3	.	TRBJ1-1	.	TGTGCCAGCAGCTTAGCAGGACTTGGGTCTGAAGCTTTCTTT	CASSLAGLGSEAFF
TRBV19	.	TRBJ1-2	.	TGTGCCAGTAGTATAGATCGCGGCGGTAACTATGGCTACACCTTC	CASSIDRGGNYGYTF
TRBV4-3	.	TRBJ2-1	TRBD2	TGCGCCAGCAGCCAAGATGGACTAGCGGGGGGGCTTAATGAGCAGTTCTTC	CASSQDGLAGGLNEQFF
TRBV2	.	TRBJ2-1	.	TGTGCCAGCAGAGGTACAGGCTCCTACAATGAGCAGTTCTTC	CASRGTGSYNEQFF
TRBV11-1	.	TRBJ1-4	.	TGTGCCAGCAGCTTAGGGCCTAATGAAAAACTGTTTTTT	CASSLGPNEKLFF
TRBV29-1	few	TRBJ1-3	.	TGCAGCGTGCCCGACTGGGGAAACACCATATATTTT	CSVPDWGNTIYF